The subject of this entry is one TCR beta chain. Its antigen is still unknown. No base-level quality is on record; no much larger clone is a single base apart. Libraries were prepared through the immunoSEQ multiplex PCR assay. Adaptive Biotechnologies carried out TCRB amplification, library preparation, sequencing and preliminary bioinformatics at Survey level resolution. Per the authors' processing: Clonality was calculated in R as 1 minus normalized Shannon entropy, and the Gini index was computed with the R package ineq. To get the overlap score, the summed counts of shared sequences were divided by the total counts of all sequences in both of the compared samples. The significance of shared clonotypes was tested with Fisher's exact test, assuming a theoretical repertoire of 10^7 TCRB sequences. TCRdb re-hosts the immuneACCESS table, in-frame sequences only. Its copies lack some clones; in the studies checked, an unresolved V gene accounts for under half of them, and the cause for the rest is not known. V and J calls and clone size come straight from that table; D and trimming were deduced from the DNA. Within this sample are over 11,000 clones, with 84% of them counted one time only. Clones ranked in the top ten supply about 0.27% of the sample.

The data derive from a study of follicular helper T cells after annual influenza vaccination (dated by TCRdb to between 2016 and 2019). Context from the whole study: Blood was collected on days 0, 7 and 28 after each seasonal influenza vaccination. To look at recall of cTfh clones, some subjects were tracked through successive annual vaccinations covering the 2013-2014, 2014-2015 and 2015-2016 seasons. One week after vaccination, a second recruited cohort of about eleven subjects (Table S1) displayed a similar ICOS+CD38+ cTfh response. Multi-year samples were obtained from six or seven subjects, with two vaccination seasons covered for a few subjects and three seasons covered for two subjects. The 2013-2014 samples were cryopreserved, while the 2015 samples were processed right after collection.

Taken with the paper, the label for time point translates to: 2014-2015 season, pre-vaccination. Adults received seasonal inactivated influenza vaccine (Fluvarix), and TCRB sequencing tracked sorted blood CD4 subsets before and after vaccination. To be eligible, subjects had to live in the community and must not have received influenza vaccine in the previous 6 months. Reasons for exclusion included contraindications to influenza vaccine, substance abuse, HIV/AIDS, active malignancy, immunomodulatory medication, and active illness such as respiratory infection. Between roughly 40 and 100 mL of blood was sampled per time point. Either Ficoll-Paque PLUS or SepMate separation was used to isolate PBMC. As a non-Tfh comparison subset, CXCR5- memory CD4 T cells were sorted. Cell subsets were sorted from PBMC on a BD FACS Aria before DNA extraction. From cysteine to phenylalanine, the CDR3 is 17 amino acids long. Of the read, only the CDR3 DNA is kept; its 51 bases are in frame from base 1. The germline V gene supplies CDR1 LGHNA and CDR2 YSLEER. V drops 3 bases and J drops 6 bases, leaving 20 bases in between.

On the study overall, not on this receptor specifically: Successive annual vaccinations recalled a recurring oligoclonal ICOS+CD38+ cTfh response that included tetramer and AIM influenza-specific clonotypes. Only about 9-22% of analyzed cells yielded productive TCRB sequences, so sampling of rare clonotypes was not possible. Day 7 ICOS+CD38+ clones were most often found later in ICOS-CD38- cTfh, suggesting that subset may serve as a memory reservoir. ICOS+CD38+ cTfh clonality correlated with the frequency of that population, and its change correlated with the change in circulating plasmablast frequency. In the assessment of influenza clone enrichment, the possibility that the much larger non-cTfh compartments were undersampled could not be ruled out.

The TCR sequence derives from an adult who received the influenza vaccine. The sequences come from CXCR5- memory CD4+ T cells sorted from blood, collected on the day of influenza vaccination. The cell subset or site label, as the study defines it: CXCR5- memory CD4 T cells. The chain uses TRBV4-3 and TRBJ2-2, and the D gene may be TRBD2, 7 bases matching. The DNA sequence is as follows: TGCGCCAGCAGCCAGGGCCCTGAGGGGGGGTTGTCCGGGGAGCTGTTTTTT. This is translated as CASSQGPEGGLSGELFF.